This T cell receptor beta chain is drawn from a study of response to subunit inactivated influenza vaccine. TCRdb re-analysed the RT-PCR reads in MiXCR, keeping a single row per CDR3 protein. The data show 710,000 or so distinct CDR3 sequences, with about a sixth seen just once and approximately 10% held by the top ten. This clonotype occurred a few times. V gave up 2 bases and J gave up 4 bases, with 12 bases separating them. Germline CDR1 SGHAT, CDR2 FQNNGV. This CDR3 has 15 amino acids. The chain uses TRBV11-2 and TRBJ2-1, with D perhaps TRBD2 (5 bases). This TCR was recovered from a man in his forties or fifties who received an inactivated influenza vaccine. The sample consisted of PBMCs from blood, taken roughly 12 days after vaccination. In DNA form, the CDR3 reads TGTGCCAGCAGCTTACTAGGCGGGCAATACAATGAGCAGTTCTTC. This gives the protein CASSLLGGQYNEQFF.